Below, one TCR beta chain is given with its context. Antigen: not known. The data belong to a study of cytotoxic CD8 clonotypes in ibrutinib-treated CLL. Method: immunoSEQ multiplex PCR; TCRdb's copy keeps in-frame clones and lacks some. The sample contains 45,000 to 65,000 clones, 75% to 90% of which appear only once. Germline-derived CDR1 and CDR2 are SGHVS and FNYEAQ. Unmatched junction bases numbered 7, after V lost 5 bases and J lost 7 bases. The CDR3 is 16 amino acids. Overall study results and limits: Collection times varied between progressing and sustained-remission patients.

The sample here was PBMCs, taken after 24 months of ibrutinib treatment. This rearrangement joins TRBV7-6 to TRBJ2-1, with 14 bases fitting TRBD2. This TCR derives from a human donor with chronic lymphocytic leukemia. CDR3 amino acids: CASSPGTSGRGNEQFF. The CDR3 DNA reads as TGTGCCAGCAGCCCAGGGACTAGCGGGAGAGGTAATGAGCAGTTCTTC.